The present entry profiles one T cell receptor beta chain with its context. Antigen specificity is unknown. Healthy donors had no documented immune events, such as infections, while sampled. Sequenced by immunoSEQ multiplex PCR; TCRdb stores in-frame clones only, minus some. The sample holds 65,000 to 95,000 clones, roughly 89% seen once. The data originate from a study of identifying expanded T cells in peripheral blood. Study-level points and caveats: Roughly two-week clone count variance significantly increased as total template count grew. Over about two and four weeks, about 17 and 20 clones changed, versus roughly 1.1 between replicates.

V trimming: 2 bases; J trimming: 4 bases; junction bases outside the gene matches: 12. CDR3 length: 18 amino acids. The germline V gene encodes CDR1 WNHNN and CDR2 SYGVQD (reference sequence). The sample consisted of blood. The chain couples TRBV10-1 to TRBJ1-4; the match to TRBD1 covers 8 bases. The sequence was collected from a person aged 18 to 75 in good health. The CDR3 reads CASSEGQGPARYNEKLFF. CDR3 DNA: TGCGCCAGCAGTGAGGGACAGGGCCCAGCCCGTTATAATGAAAAACTGTTTTTT.